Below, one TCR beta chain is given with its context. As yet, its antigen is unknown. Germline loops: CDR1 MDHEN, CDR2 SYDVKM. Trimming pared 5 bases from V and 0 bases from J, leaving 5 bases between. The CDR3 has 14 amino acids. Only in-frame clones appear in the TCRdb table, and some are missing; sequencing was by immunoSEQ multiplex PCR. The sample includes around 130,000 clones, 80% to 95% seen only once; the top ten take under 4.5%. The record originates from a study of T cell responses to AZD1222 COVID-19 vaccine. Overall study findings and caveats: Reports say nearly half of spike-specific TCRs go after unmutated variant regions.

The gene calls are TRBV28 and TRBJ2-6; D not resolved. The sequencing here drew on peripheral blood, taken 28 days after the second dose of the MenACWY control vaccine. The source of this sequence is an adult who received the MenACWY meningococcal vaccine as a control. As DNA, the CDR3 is TGTGCCAGCAGTATTATCTCTGGGGCCAACGTCCTGACTTTC. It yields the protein CASSIISGANVLTF. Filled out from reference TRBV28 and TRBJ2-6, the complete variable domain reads DVKVTQSSRYLVKRTGEKVFLECVQDMDHENMFWYRQDPGLGLRLIYFSYDVKMKEKGDIPEGYSVSREKKERFSLILESASTNQTSMYLCASSIISGANVLTFGAGSRLTVL.